A selection of T cell receptor beta chains follows, all from one sample in a study of OX40 agonist ivuxolimab in advanced cancers. Method: immunoSEQ multiplex PCR; TCRdb's copy keeps in-frame clones and lacks some. The table records over 95,000 clones, approximately 80% of them present only once. The sample in question was CD4+ or CD8+ T cells sorted from blood, obtained in a trial of the OX40 agonist ivuxolimab. These receptors were collected from an adult with an advanced solid tumor such as melanoma, head and neck, liver or kidney cancer. Both conserved end residues are part of each CDR3. Fields, in order: V gene, CDR3 protein.

v_call: TRBV2
cdr3_aa: CASSGGWVGPRPIYF

v_call: TRBV7-2
cdr3_aa: CASSLGPSNTEAFF

v_call: TRBV19
cdr3_aa: CASSIFSGGNQPQHF

v_call: TRBV7-8
cdr3_aa: CASSLTPINYGYTF

v_call: TRBV5-6
cdr3_aa: CASSLRGAVNEKLFF

v_call: TRBV4-1
cdr3_aa: CASSPLPPGTSGGDTQYF

v_call: TRBV6-6
cdr3_aa: CASRPGQQNTEAFF

v_call: TRBV15
cdr3_aa: CATSRDRSSPLHF

v_call: TRBV7-8
cdr3_aa: CASSSDLNIGGYTF

v_call: TRBV7-3
cdr3_aa: CASSPQGLSMGTEAFF

v_call: TRBV27
cdr3_aa: CASIQAGGSGNEQFF

v_call: TRBV28
cdr3_aa: CASSRLAGELFF

v_call: TRBV30
cdr3_aa: CASQRLAGVSGANVLTF

v_call: TRBV28
cdr3_aa: CASSPTTSGRNEQFF

v_call: TRBV19
cdr3_aa: CASKGPTRTASTNEKLFF

v_call: TRBV19
cdr3_aa: CASSRTGTGERTDTQYF

v_call: TRBV5-1
cdr3_aa: CASSLVSGTGEGEQYF

v_call: TRBV4-2
cdr3_aa: CASSQDGPGHLAKNIQYF

v_call: TRBV7-2
cdr3_aa: CASSLRWQVTDTQYF

v_call: TRBV6-6
cdr3_aa: CASSYSLTGSYEQYF

v_call: TRBV27
cdr3_aa: CASRKLAGGLGTDTQYF

v_call: TRBV28
cdr3_aa: CASRSPRGFTEAFF

v_call: TRBV5-8
cdr3_aa: CASSLDQVDQETQYF

v_call: TRBV4-2
cdr3_aa: CASSQTSTDTQYF

v_call: TRBV28
cdr3_aa: CASRDRVYQPQHF

v_call: TRBV5-1
cdr3_aa: CASSLAEVRELFF

v_call: TRBV5-1
cdr3_aa: CASSLAKGVGEQYF

v_call: TRBV5-1
cdr3_aa: CASSPDREYGYTF

v_call: TRBV6-5
cdr3_aa: CASTEGRLNTEAFF

v_call: TRBV19
cdr3_aa: CASTKTGTGNYGYTF

v_call: TRBV7-2
cdr3_aa: CASSLAGGHIEQFF

v_call: TRBV28
cdr3_aa: CASSLWGGGANVLTF

v_call: TRBV7-2
cdr3_aa: CASSLGQGTEAFF

v_call: TRBV5-6
cdr3_aa: CASSDARDRGLLGGNTIYF

v_call: TRBV28
cdr3_aa: CASSHDRGPNTGELFF

v_call: TRBV5-1
cdr3_aa: CASSPSGLADNEQFF

v_call: TRBV7-8
cdr3_aa: CASSLAGTGTNQPQHF

v_call: TRBV7-9
cdr3_aa: CASSGTGTYEQYF

v_call: TRBV7-3
cdr3_aa: CASSPIGTTNTGELFF

v_call: TRBV5-1
cdr3_aa: CASRYRVSEQFF

v_call: TRBV7-9
cdr3_aa: CASSSLRERINTGELFF

v_call: TRBV7-3
cdr3_aa: CASSHLTQGARYGYTF

v_call: TRBV2
cdr3_aa: CASREGGSGNTIYF

v_call: TRBV19
cdr3_aa: CASSTDRPGANVLTF

v_call: TRBV19
cdr3_aa: CASSPRPPWGGELFF

v_call: TRBV7-8
cdr3_aa: CASSFRAGLNTEAFF

v_call: TRBV12-5
cdr3_aa: CASGIGTHTDTQYF

v_call: TRBV6-5
cdr3_aa: CASSDPNHGEQFF